These T cell receptor beta chains were read from a single sample in a study of OX40 agonist ivuxolimab in advanced cancers. Repertoires were generated with immunoSEQ multiplex PCR, while TCRdb's copy carries only in-frame clones and drops some. This table has around 37,000 clones, about four fifths appearing once. This specimen was CD4+ or CD8+ T cells sorted from blood, taken in a trial of the OX40 agonist ivuxolimab. These receptor sequences come from an adult with an advanced solid tumor such as melanoma, head and neck, liver or kidney cancer. CDR3s include the opening cysteine and the closing phenylalanine or tryptophan. Fields, in order: J gene, clone size, V gene, CDR3 protein. Only some rows state a clone size, as once, few, many or a class for expanded clones.

j_call: TRBJ1-2; clone_size: .; v_call: TRBV9; cdr3_aa: CASSPGQGISGYTF
j_call: TRBJ2-2; clone_size: .; v_call: TRBV15; cdr3_aa: CATSRARLATNTGELFF
j_call: TRBJ2-2; clone_size: .; v_call: TRBV7-3; cdr3_aa: CASSLNAGSGELFF
j_call: TRBJ2-5; clone_size: .; v_call: TRBV14; cdr3_aa: CASSQVIEGARETQYF
j_call: TRBJ2-1; clone_size: .; v_call: TRBV7-6; cdr3_aa: CASSIFTSGAVDEQFF
j_call: TRBJ2-3; clone_size: once; v_call: TRBV19; cdr3_aa: CASRRAGGTDTQYF
j_call: TRBJ2-7; clone_size: .; v_call: TRBV29-1; cdr3_aa: CSGTSGQGVNEQYF
j_call: TRBJ1-6; clone_size: few; v_call: TRBV6-1; cdr3_aa: CASSEGSGDHSPLHF
j_call: TRBJ2-7; clone_size: once; v_call: TRBV2; cdr3_aa: CASSGRTLAYEQYF
j_call: TRBJ2-3; clone_size: .; v_call: TRBV7-3; cdr3_aa: CASSSVPRGDTQYF
j_call: TRBJ1-6; clone_size: few; v_call: TRBV28; cdr3_aa: CASSPPDRGNSPLHF
j_call: TRBJ1-1; clone_size: .; v_call: TRBV27; cdr3_aa: CASSPRGVGTEAFF
j_call: TRBJ2-5; clone_size: .; v_call: TRBV15; cdr3_aa: CATSRGRAGGPRETQYF
j_call: TRBJ2-7; clone_size: few; v_call: TRBV2; cdr3_aa: CASRTSAVSYEQYF
j_call: TRBJ2-3; clone_size: .; v_call: TRBV27; cdr3_aa: CASSLPTDTQYF
j_call: TRBJ1-4; clone_size: .; v_call: TRBV25-1; cdr3_aa: CASSGSGGGEKLFF
j_call: TRBJ2-1; clone_size: .; v_call: TRBV29-1; cdr3_aa: CSVQRASGDEQFF
j_call: TRBJ2-7; clone_size: .; v_call: TRBV28; cdr3_aa: CASSAPRGRGRGEQYF
j_call: TRBJ2-3; clone_size: .; v_call: TRBV28; cdr3_aa: CASSRTDTQYF
j_call: TRBJ2-2; clone_size: .; v_call: TRBV19; cdr3_aa: CASIYRGDVPGELFF
j_call: TRBJ2-3; clone_size: .; v_call: TRBV5-1; cdr3_aa: CASREGTRQYF
j_call: TRBJ2-7; clone_size: .; v_call: TRBV11-1; cdr3_aa: CASSLDRRSYEQYF
j_call: TRBJ2-1; clone_size: .; v_call: TRBV7-2; cdr3_aa: CASSFAGTSVTNEQFF
j_call: TRBJ1-1; clone_size: .; v_call: TRBV4-2; cdr3_aa: CASSQGGAIAFF
j_call: TRBJ1-2; clone_size: medium-sized; v_call: TRBV6-1; cdr3_aa: CASPGTGEEGYTF
j_call: TRBJ2-2; clone_size: .; v_call: TRBV5-8; cdr3_aa: CASSFGGYTGELFF
j_call: TRBJ2-7; clone_size: .; v_call: TRBV7-9; cdr3_aa: CASSLSGSAYEQYF
j_call: TRBJ2-1; clone_size: .; v_call: TRBV18; cdr3_aa: CASSPGQGANNEQFF
j_call: TRBJ1-3; clone_size: .; v_call: TRBV4-2; cdr3_aa: CASSQDKAKAHQLSSGNTIYF
j_call: TRBJ2-1; clone_size: .; v_call: TRBV11-2; cdr3_aa: CASSLSGQGGNEQFF
j_call: TRBJ1-2; clone_size: .; v_call: TRBV11-2; cdr3_aa: CASSRGGRGPNYGYTF
j_call: TRBJ2-2; clone_size: .; v_call: TRBV27; cdr3_aa: CASSLWGGGTGELFF
j_call: TRBJ2-7; clone_size: .; v_call: TRBV4-3; cdr3_aa: CASSQGLLYEQYF
j_call: TRBJ1-6; clone_size: .; v_call: TRBV28; cdr3_aa: CASSPTGPSPLHF
j_call: TRBJ2-1; clone_size: .; v_call: TRBV4-3; cdr3_aa: CASSPLRLTSDEQFF
j_call: TRBJ1-4; clone_size: .; v_call: TRBV2; cdr3_aa: CASSEEQRGLGEKLFF
j_call: TRBJ2-7; clone_size: .; v_call: TRBV5-1; cdr3_aa: CASSRAGGDYEQYF
j_call: TRBJ2-3; clone_size: few; v_call: TRBV6-5; cdr3_aa: CASRPRGGVGTQYF
j_call: TRBJ2-1; clone_size: once; v_call: TRBV5-1; cdr3_aa: CASSLPGGASNFGNEQFF
j_call: TRBJ2-7; clone_size: .; v_call: TRBV27; cdr3_aa: CASSLSPLGVSYEQYF
j_call: TRBJ2-7; clone_size: .; v_call: TRBV27; cdr3_aa: CASSLFIPLSGSSYEQYF
j_call: TRBJ1-5; clone_size: .; v_call: TRBV7-2; cdr3_aa: CASSLANSNQPQHF
j_call: TRBJ2-7; clone_size: .; v_call: TRBV18; cdr3_aa: CASSPHRLGGYEQYF
j_call: TRBJ2-4; clone_size: .; v_call: TRBV11-1; cdr3_aa: CASSLDRQNIQYF